Listed below are T cell receptor beta chains from one sample, sequenced in a study of CD8 T cells in ankylosing spondylitis. Each CDR3 protein is one row after TCRdb ran MiXCR on the 5' RACE reads. The data show around 490,000 distinct CDR3 sequences, with about 5.2% seen just once and around 3.6% held by the top ten. Material: blood, either unsorted or a sorted T cell fraction (not recorded which). The receptors stem from a male donor with ankylosing spondylitis. CDR3s include the opening cysteine and the closing phenylalanine or tryptophan. The order of the fields is V gene, D gene, clone size, J gene, CDR3 DNA, CDR3 protein. The D gene is left open where the match is weak. Some rows mark clone size as missing; the rest say once, few, many or name a class of expanded clone.

TRBV5-1	NA	many	TRBJ1-5	TGCGCCAGCAGCTTGGATATCAGTGGGCCCCAGCATTTT	CASSLDISGPQHF
TRBV7-8	NA	many	TRBJ2-1	TGTGCCAGCAGCTTAGGACGTCCCGGGAGCGGTTCCTACAATGAGCAGTTCTTC	CASSLGRPGSGSYNEQFF
TRBV20-1	NA	many	TRBJ1-3	TGCAGTGCTAGCTGGCGAGAAGGGGGAAACACCATATATTTT	CSASWREGGNTIYF
TRBV29-1	NA	many	TRBJ1-1	TGCAGCGTTCGGGCCGGGGGTACGAACACTGAAGCTTTCTTT	CSVRAGGTNTEAFF
TRBV29-1	TRBD1	many	TRBJ1-1	TGCAGCGTAGGTTTGACAGGGGGATGGGGGAACACTGAAGCTTTCTTT	CSVGLTGGWGNTEAFF
TRBV4-1	NA	NA	TRBJ2-2	TGCGCCAGCAGCCAAGACGAGGGTGGAGGGGTGAGGGCATTAAGCGACACCGGGGAGCTGTTTTTT	CASSQDEGGGVRALSDTGELFF
TRBV20-1	TRBD1	many	TRBJ2-5	TGCAGTGCTAGTGACACCGGGACAGGGGCCGAAGAGACCCAGTACTTC	CSASDTGTGAEETQYF
TRBV5-6	NA	many	TRBJ1-1	TGTGCCAGCAGCTGGTCATCTACTGAAGCTTTCTTT	CASSWSSTEAFF
TRBV28	NA	many	TRBJ2-1	TGTGCCAGCAGTTCTTGGGGGCCTATTGGTGAGCAGTTCTTC	CASSSWGPIGEQFF
TRBV9	NA	NA	TRBJ2-5	TGTGCCAGCAGCGAAGGCATGGGGACCCAGTACTTC	CASSEGMGTQYF
TRBV25-1	TRBD1	many	TRBJ1-2	TGTGCCAGCAGTGAATACGGGACAGGGGTGGGGTATGGCTACACCTTC	CASSEYGTGVGYGYTF